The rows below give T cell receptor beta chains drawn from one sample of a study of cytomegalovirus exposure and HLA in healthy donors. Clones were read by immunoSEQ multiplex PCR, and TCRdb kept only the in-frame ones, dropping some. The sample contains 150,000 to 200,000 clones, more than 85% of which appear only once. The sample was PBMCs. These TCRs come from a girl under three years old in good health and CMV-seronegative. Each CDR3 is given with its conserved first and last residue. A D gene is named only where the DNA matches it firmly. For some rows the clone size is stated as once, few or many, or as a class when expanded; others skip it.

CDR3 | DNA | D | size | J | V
CASSLVAVNEQFF | TGTGCCAGCAGCTTGGTAGCGGTCAATGAGCAGTTCTTC | . | once | TRBJ2-1 | TRBV5-4
CASSPPPPGNTEAFF | TGTGCCAGCAGCCCTCCCCCTCCAGGGAACACTGAAGCTTTCTTT | . | . | TRBJ1-1 | TRBV21-1
CASSRSDRDTQYF | TGTGCCAGCTCACGTAGCGACAGGGACACGCAGTATTTT | TRBD1 | . | TRBJ2-3 | TRBV18
CASSVTGTSSGNEQFF | TGCGCCAGCAGCGTGACAGGGACTAGTTCGGGGAATGAGCAGTTCTTC | . | . | TRBJ2-1 | TRBV5-1
CASSLGFGENLYTGEQFF | TGTGCCAGCAGCTTAGGATTCGGGGAAAACCTGTACACGGGTGAGCAGTTCTTC | . | . | TRBJ2-1 | TRBV7-8
CASSQDWPRDSGSTDTQYF | TGCGCCAGCAGCCAAGATTGGCCTCGGGACTCAGGAAGCACAGATACGCAGTATTTT | . | once | TRBJ2-3 | TRBV4-1
CASSLGDSGGYEQYF | TGTGCCAGCAGTTTAGGGGACAGCGGGGGGTACGAGCAGTACTTC | TRBD2 | once | TRBJ2-7 | TRBV27
CAISDERDRPSYEQYF | TGTGCCATCAGTGATGAGCGGGACCGACCCTCCTACGAGCAGTACTTC | TRBD2 | . | TRBJ2-7 | TRBV10-3
CASSAQGGRHVNQETQYF | TGTGCCAGCAGCGCCCAAGGCGGGAGACATGTAAATCAAGAGACCCAGTACTTC | TRBD2 | . | TRBJ2-5 | TRBV7-3
CASSLDGRLAGGFHEQFF | TGTGCCAGCAGCTTAGACGGGCGACTAGCGGGAGGCTTTCATGAGCAGTTCTTC | TRBD2 | . | TRBJ2-1 | TRBV11-3
CASSLPREAQYF | TGTGCCAGCAGCTTGCCTCGAGAGGCCCAGTACTTC | . | . | TRBJ2-5 | TRBV5-6
CASKWGGETQETQYF | TGCGCCAGCAAATGGGGGGGGGAGACCCAAGAGACCCAGTACTTC | TRBD2 | . | TRBJ2-5 | TRBV5-1
CASSYGPGQEGKTRYEQYF | TGTGCCAGCAGCTATGGTCCGGGGCAGGAGGGTAAAACCCGCTACGAGCAGTACTTC | . | . | TRBJ2-7 | TRBV7-8
CASSGVNRGSGANVLTF | TGTGCCAGCAGCGGAGTCAACAGGGGGTCTGGGGCCAACGTCCTGACTTTC | TRBD1 | once | TRBJ2-6 | TRBV7-8
CASSSSGLTGELFF | TGTGCCAGCAGCTCTAGCGGGCTCACCGGGGAGCTGTTTTTT | TRBD2 | . | TRBJ2-2 | TRBV11-3
CASSLRRQGSYEQYF | TGTGCCAGCAGCTTACGGAGGCAGGGGAGTTACGAGCAGTACTTC | . | once | TRBJ2-7 | TRBV7-2
CASGNRFNTEAFF | TGTGCTAGTGGTAACAGGTTTAACACTGAAGCTTTCTTT | . | . | TRBJ1-1 | TRBV12-5
CASSLIFRGRDNEQFF | TGTGCCAGCAGCTTGATTTTCAGGGGGCGAGACAATGAGCAGTTCTTC | TRBD1 | . | TRBJ2-1 | TRBV5-4
CASTTTGYTEAFF | TGTGCCAGTACTACGACAGGGTATACTGAAGCTTTCTTT | TRBD1 | few | TRBJ1-1 | TRBV19
CATSREDRAKNIQYF | TGTGCCACCAGCAGAGAAGACAGGGCCAAAAACATTCAGTACTTC | . | . | TRBJ2-4 | TRBV15
CASRLAGGTDTQYF | TGCGCCAGCCGCCTAGCGGGGGGTACAGATACGCAGTATTTT | TRBD2 | . | TRBJ2-3 | TRBV5-1
CASSQGGGSWRGIQETQYF | TGTGCCAGCAGCCAAGGGGGGGGGTCTTGGCGGGGGATCCAAGAGACCCAGTACTTC | TRBD2 | . | TRBJ2-5 | TRBV4-2
CASSHPGHSETQYF | TGTGCCAGCAGTCACCCGGGACATTCGGAGACCCAGTACTTC | . | . | TRBJ2-5 | TRBV13
CAGRGTEYYGYTF | TGTGCCGGTAGAGGGACAGAATACTATGGCTACACCTTC | TRBD1 | once | TRBJ1-2 | TRBV19
CASSLVSSYEQYF | TGTGCTAGCAGCTTAGTTAGCAGCTACGAGCAGTACTTC | . | . | TRBJ2-7 | TRBV7-7
CTPSRDYTF | TGCACACCCTCCAGGGACTACACCTTC | . | . | TRBJ1-2 | TRBV20-1
CASSLGLAGLPYEQYF | TGTGCCAGCAGCTTAGGACTAGCGGGACTTCCCTACGAGCAGTACTTC | TRBD2 | . | TRBJ2-7 | TRBV7-2
CASSPPGLVGSDTQYF | TGTGCCAGCAGCCCCCCGGGACTAGTGGGCTCAGATACGCAGTATTTT | TRBD2 | . | TRBJ2-3 | TRBV7-9
CASSQSDPVGWTGRLCQPQHF | TGCGCCAGCAGTCAATCGGATCCGGTGGGCTGGACAGGCCGCTTGTGTCAGCCCCAGCATTTT | TRBD1 | . | TRBJ1-5 | TRBV23-1
CASSAGLAGARSYNEQFF | TGTGCCAGCAGTGCGGGACTAGCGGGGGCCCGCTCCTACAATGAGCAGTTCTTC | TRBD2 | . | TRBJ2-1 | TRBV5-4
CASLDPTASEGEKLFF | TGTGCCAGCTTAGATCCGACCGCATCGGAGGGTGAAAAACTGTTTTTT | . | few | TRBJ1-4 | TRBV18
CASSERSGINYGYTF | TGTGCCAGCAGTGAACGGTCAGGAATTAACTATGGCTACACCTTC | . | few | TRBJ1-2 | TRBV6-1
CASSYVSGGAAGELFF | TGTGCCAGCAGTTACGTATCAGGGGGCGCTGCCGGGGAGCTGTTTTTT | TRBD1 | . | TRBJ2-2 | TRBV6-5
CASSYPMGQGYGYTF | TGTGCCAGCAGTTACCCTATGGGACAGGGCTATGGCTACACCTTC | TRBD1 | . | TRBJ1-2 | TRBV6-5
CASSIPNRGETQYF | TGTGCCAGTAGTATCCCCAACAGGGGAGAGACCCAGTACTTC | TRBD1 | . | TRBJ2-5 | TRBV19
CAWSAGGEAFF | TGTGCCTGGAGTGCAGGGGGCGAGGCTTTCTTT | TRBD1 | . | TRBJ1-1 | TRBV30
CASSPSTGGVYEQYF | TGTGCCAGCAGCCCCTCGACAGGGGGCGTATACGAGCAGTACTTC | TRBD1 | . | TRBJ2-7 | TRBV5-4
CASSFTTGGGGTDTQYF | TGCGCCAGCAGCTTCACTACCGGGGGGGGAGGCACAGATACGCAGTATTTT | TRBD2 | . | TRBJ2-3 | TRBV4-3
CASSGAQGQPQHF | TGCGCCAGCAGTGGCGCCCAGGGACAGCCCCAGCATTTT | . | few | TRBJ1-5 | TRBV10-1
CASGRGQVTYEQYF | TGTGCCAGCGGAAGAGGACAGGTCACCTACGAGCAGTACTTC | TRBD1 | . | TRBJ2-7 | TRBV6-4
CASSLGGKSYEQYF | TGTGCCAGCAGCTTAGGGGGCAAATCCTACGAGCAGTACTTC | . | . | TRBJ2-7 | TRBV7-2
CASSPGPTSGYYEQYF | TGTGCCAGCAGCCCAGGACCGACTAGCGGATACTACGAGCAGTACTTC | TRBD2 | once | TRBJ2-7 | TRBV5-6
CASSRRTVSGEQYF | TGCGCCAGCAGCCGCCGGACAGTCTCGGGGGAGCAGTACTTC | . | . | TRBJ2-7 | TRBV4-1
CAISGQGASGRSTDTQYF | TGTGCCATCAGTGGACAGGGGGCTAGCGGGAGGAGCACAGATACGCAGTATTTT | . | . | TRBJ2-3 | TRBV10-3
CASSRNRGLETQYF | TGTGCCAGCAGTCGGAACAGGGGGCTGGAGACCCAGTACTTC | TRBD1 | . | TRBJ2-5 | TRBV6-5
CASRRTGGLNTDTQYF | TGTGCCAGCCGAAGAACGGGGGGCTTAAACACAGATACGCAGTATTTT | . | few | TRBJ2-3 | TRBV7-3
CASSLSPIPSGSRNEQYF | TGTGCCAGCAGCTTAAGTCCGATACCTAGCGGGAGTCGGAACGAGCAGTACTTC | TRBD2 | . | TRBJ2-7 | TRBV7-2
CASSVEQGSYEQYF | TGTGCCAGCAGCGTAGAACAGGGCTCCTACGAGCAGTACTTC | . | . | TRBJ2-7 | TRBV9
CASSLRRERGTEAFF | TGTGCCAGCAGCCTACGCAGGGAAAGGGGCACTGAAGCTTTCTTT | . | . | TRBJ1-1 | TRBV5-4
CASSEAGQGGQPQHF | TGTGCCAGCAGTGAAGCGGGACAGGGTGGACAGCCCCAGCATTTT | TRBD1 | . | TRBJ1-5 | TRBV25-1
CASSQDRANYEQYF | TGCGCCAGCAGTCAGGACAGGGCCAATTACGAGCAGTACTTC | TRBD1 | once | TRBJ2-7 | TRBV4-1
CASSAPSGTSESLTDTQYF | TGTGCCAGCAGCGCCCCGTCCGGGACTAGCGAATCACTCACGGATACGCAGTATTTT | TRBD2 | . | TRBJ2-3 | TRBV11-2
CASSPDRGGEQFF | TGTGCCAGCAGCCCCGACAGGGGAGGTGAGCAGTTCTTC | TRBD1 | . | TRBJ2-1 | TRBV7-8
CATSSHRGQNTEAFF | TGTGCCACCAGCAGCCACAGGGGCCAGAACACTGAAGCTTTCTTT | TRBD1 | . | TRBJ1-1 | TRBV15
CASSDRVVQPQHF | TGTGCCAGCAGTGACAGGGTCGTGCAGCCCCAGCATTTT | . | . | TRBJ1-5 | TRBV2
CASSRNTDTQYF | TGTGCCAGCAGCAGGAACACAGATACGCAGTATTTT | . | . | TRBJ2-3 | TRBV6-5